This record covers a single TCR beta chain. Antigen unknown. This entry belongs to a study of T cells in Graves' hyperthyroidism and ophthalmopathy. General study points: Ophthalmopathy, which appeared later, was predicted by the model a median approximately 6 months before onset.

TCR beta CDR3 regions were amplified from RNA transcripts. RT-PCR in the first round (using the HTBI primer set) targeted the TCR CDR3. TCRdb itself ran the multiplex PCR reads through MiXCR, one entry per CDR3 protein. The top ten hold approximately 3.9% of the sample, which has fewer than 700,000 distinct CDR3 sequences, about a sixth seen once. An absence of ophthalmopathy progression within 18 months meant stable Graves' hyperthyroidism. CDR1 is SGHAT and CDR2 is FQNNGV in the germline V gene. The CDR3 consists of 18 residues. The trim removed 8 bases at V and 0 bases at J, leaving 17 bases unmatched.

This TCR was recovered from a woman aged 25 to 39 with Graves' hyperthyroidism. The chain employs TRBV11-2 and TRBJ2-3; 7 bases line up with TRBD1. The sample consisted of blood. CDR3 DNA: TGTGCCAGCTCACCCCCAACCGGGACAGCTGCTAGCACAGATACGCAGTATTTT. It specifies CASSPPTGTAASTDTQYF.